This record looks at one TCR beta chain sequence and its context. The antigen is undetermined. The data derive from a study of neoadjuvant anti-PD-1 for oral cavity cancer. Regarding the study as a whole: Treg/Th17 ratio rose with pretreatment blood and fell with post-treatment tumor TCRbeta clonality.

The ends lost 5 bases at V and 6 bases at J; junction bases unmatched: 12. Germline loops: CDR1 SGHAT, CDR2 FQNNGV. The CDR3 extends over 16 amino acids. Specified time point: after neoadjuvant nivolumab, at surgical resection. Patients had newly diagnosed, untreated stage II-IVA oral cavity squamous cell carcinoma. Some clones are missing from TCRdb's copy, which holds only in-frame ones; the method was immunoSEQ multiplex PCR. The sample includes 23,000 or so clones, around a quarter of them seen just once. The V call is TRBV11-2, the J call TRBJ2-1, with 8 nucleotides matching TRBD2. The receptor was derived from a person aged 40-85 years with oral cavity squamous cell carcinoma. The sequenced sample was tumor tissue, obtained after nivolumab (anti-PD-1) treatment. CDR3 coding DNA: TGTGCCAGCAGCGCCCTGAGGAAGCGGGGGCCCAATGAGCAGTTCTTC. Translating it yields CASSALRKRGPNEQFF.